This entry lists 17 T cell receptor beta chains sequenced from one sample in a study of T cells expressing NK-cell markers. TCRdb re-called the 5' RACE reads; one entry per CDR3 protein, DNA not given. Its listing shows about 430,000 distinct CDR3 sequences. The material sequenced was blood T cells: a sorted CD56 or NKG2C T cell subset, CD4+ or CD8+ T cells, or bulk PBMC T cells (not recorded which). These receptors were obtained from a woman aged 50 to 60 in good health.

The chain recombines TRBV18 with TRBJ2-3; TCRdb selects TRBD1, and the lack of DNA leaves this call unchecked. The CDR3 has 15 amino acids. The germline V gene encodes CDR1 KGHSH and CDR2 LQKENI. CDR3 sequence reads: CASSAGQGIIDTQYF.

The V call is TRBV7-9, the J call TRBJ1-1; TCRdb picks TRBD1, but there is no DNA to check that call. The CDR3 is made up of 15 amino acids. The germline gives CDR1 SEHNR, CDR2 FQNEAQ (reference sequence). This CDR3 reads CASRNRGTGNTEAFF.

The rearrangement uses TRBV6-5 and TRBJ1-1. The CDR3 has 12 amino acids. CDR1 and CDR2 from the germline V gene are MNHEY and SVGAGI. The CDR3 region is CASRVSGTEAFF.

The chain links TRBV20-1 to TRBJ1-4; TCRdb picks TRBD1, but there is no DNA to check that call. This CDR3 has 13 amino acids. Germline V gives CDR1 DFQATT, CDR2 SNEGSKA (reference sequence). The CDR3 reads CSADRGSGEKLFF.

The V call is TRBV11-2, the J call TRBJ2-3; TCRdb gives TRBD2 as the D gene, but with no DNA this cannot be confirmed. The CDR3 runs 16 residues. CDR1 and CDR2 from the germline V gene are SGHAT and FQNNGV. The CDR3 spells CASSITSGRPTDTQYF.

The chain has TRBV6-1 and TRBJ1-1. The CDR3 has 14 amino acids. Per germline, CDR1 MNHNS and CDR2 SASEGT. The CDR3 is CASSEEEGWTEAFF.

This chain uses TRBV6-5 with TRBJ1-6; absent DNA, TCRdb's TRBD1 call cannot be checked. The CDR3 consists of 15 residues. The germline CDR1 and CDR2 sequences are MNHEY and SVGAGI. CDR3 residues: CASSFSGAYNSPLHF.

The chain has TRBV5-1 and TRBJ2-5; TCRdb's D call, TRBD2, is unchecked because there is no DNA. Per germline, CDR1 SGHRS and CDR2 YFSETQ. The CDR3 has 15 amino acids. The CDR3 is CASSLEGPVRETQYF.

CDR3 region: CASSQRDPDTQYF. The V and J genes are TRBV5-1 and TRBJ2-3; TCRdb designates TRBD1, a call that cannot be tested without DNA. In germline, CDR1 is SGHRS, CDR2 YFSETQ. The CDR3 is 13 amino acids.

The J gene is TRBJ2-3, the V gene TRBV10-3; TCRdb's D gene call, TRBD1, goes unchecked for lack of DNA. In germline, CDR1 is ENHRY, CDR2 SYGVKD. CDR3 length: 11 residues. CDR3 amino acids: CATQGQHTQYF.

The chain recombines TRBV11-3 with TRBJ1-1; TCRdb's D call, TRBD1, is unchecked because there is no DNA. Germline loops: CDR1 SGHNT, CDR2 YENEEA. This CDR3 spans 14 amino acids. The CDR3 reads CASSLDRVYTEAFF.

V is TRBV2 and J is TRBJ2-7; the D call from TCRdb, TRBD2, cannot be confirmed without DNA. CDR3 length: 14 residues. CDR1 SNHLY and CDR2 FYNNEI come from the germline V gene. The CDR3 protein is CASSWGTTVPEQYF.

The chain recombines TRBV5-1 with TRBJ2-1; TCRdb proposes TRBD1, but this gene call is untestable without DNA. Germline CDR1 reads SGHRS; CDR2 reads YFSETQ. The CDR3 is made up of 15 amino acids. CDR3: CASSLGDRGGNEQFF.

This chain joins TRBV15 and TRBJ2-5; TCRdb indicates TRBD1, and absent DNA this call remains unverified. Germline loops: CDR1 LNHNV, CDR2 YYDKDF (reference sequence). CDR3 length: 13 residues. CDR3 region: CATSREVRGAQYF.

V gene TRBV20-1 combines with J gene TRBJ1-5. The CDR3 covers 12 residues. Germline assignment: CDR1 DFQATT and CDR2 SNEGSKA (reference sequence). CDR3 sequence: CSAGEGNQPQHF.

The chain carries TRBV5-1 and TRBJ2-7; no DNA is available, so the TRBD2 call from TCRdb remains unchecked. Germline values: CDR1 SGHRS, CDR2 YFSETQ. This CDR3 spans 15 amino acids. The CDR3 sequence is CASSRDQGGTNEQYF. Filled out from reference TRBV5-1 and TRBJ2-7, the complete variable domain reads KAGVTQTPRYLIKTRGQQVTLSCSPISGHRSVSWYQQTPGQGLQFLFEYFSETQRNKGNFPGRFSGRQFSNSRSEMNVSTLELGDSALYLCASSRDQGGTNEQYFGPGTRLTVT.

CDR3 sequence: CSARDPSGWGYTF. This chain joins TRBV20-1 and TRBJ1-2. CDR3 size: 13 residues. Looked up from germline, CDR1 is DFQATT and CDR2 is SNEGSKA (reference sequence).